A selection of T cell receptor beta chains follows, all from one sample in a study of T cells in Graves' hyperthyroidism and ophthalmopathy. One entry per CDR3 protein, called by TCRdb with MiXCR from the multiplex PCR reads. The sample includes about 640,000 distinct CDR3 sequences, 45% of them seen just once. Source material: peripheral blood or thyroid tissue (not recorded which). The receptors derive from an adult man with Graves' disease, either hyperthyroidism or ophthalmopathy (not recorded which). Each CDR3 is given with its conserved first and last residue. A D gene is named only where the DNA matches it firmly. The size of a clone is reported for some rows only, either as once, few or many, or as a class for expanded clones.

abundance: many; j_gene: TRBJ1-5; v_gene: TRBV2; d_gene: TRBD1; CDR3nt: TGTGCCAGCACCTCACTAGGACAGGGACGTCAGCCCCAGCATTTT; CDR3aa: CASTSLGQGRQPQHF
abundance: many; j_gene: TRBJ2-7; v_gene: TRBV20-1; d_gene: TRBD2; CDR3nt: TGCAGCGCTGACATCTCCGGGACTAGCGGGGGCGAGCAGTACTTC; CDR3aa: CSADISGTSGGEQYF
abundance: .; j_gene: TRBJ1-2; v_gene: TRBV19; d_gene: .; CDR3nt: TGTGCCAGCAGCTTAACTGAAGGGCCTGGCGGCTACACCTTC; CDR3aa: CASSLTEGPGGYTF
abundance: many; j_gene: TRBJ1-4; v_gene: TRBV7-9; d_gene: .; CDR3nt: TGTGCCAGCAAGCCAGATGCTAATGAAAAACTGTTTTTT; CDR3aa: CASKPDANEKLFF
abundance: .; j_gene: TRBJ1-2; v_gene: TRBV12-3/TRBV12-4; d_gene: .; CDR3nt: TGTGCCAGCAGCCTAGGATCAGGGGAGGGCTACACCTTC; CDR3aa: CASSLGSGEGYTF
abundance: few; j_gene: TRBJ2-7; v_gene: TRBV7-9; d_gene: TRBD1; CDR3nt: TGTGCCAGCAGCCAAGATCTATGGACAGGGCACTCCTACGAGCAGTACTTC; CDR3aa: CASSQDLWTGHSYEQYF
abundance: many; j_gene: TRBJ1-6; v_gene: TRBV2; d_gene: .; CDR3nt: TGTGCCAGCAAGGGGGGTAGCTCCTATAATTCACCCCTCCACTTT; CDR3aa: CASKGGSSYNSPLHF
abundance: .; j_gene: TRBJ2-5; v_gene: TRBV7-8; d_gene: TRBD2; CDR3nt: TGTGCCAGCAGCCCGGACGGGGCTAGCGGGAGTGAGACCCAGTACTTC; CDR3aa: CASSPDGASGSETQYF
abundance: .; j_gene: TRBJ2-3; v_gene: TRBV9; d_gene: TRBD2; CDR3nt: TGTGCCAGCAGCGTCGGGAGGGGCACAGATACGCAGTATTTT; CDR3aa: CASSVGRGTDTQYF
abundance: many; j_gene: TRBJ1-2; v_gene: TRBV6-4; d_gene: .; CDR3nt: TGTGCCAGCAGTGACCATGGCTACACCTTC; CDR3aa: CASSDHGYTF
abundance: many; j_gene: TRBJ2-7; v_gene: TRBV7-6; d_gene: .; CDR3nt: TGTGCCAGCAGCTTAAGCCCGGACAGCTCCTACGAGCAGTACTTC; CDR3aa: CASSLSPDSSYEQYF
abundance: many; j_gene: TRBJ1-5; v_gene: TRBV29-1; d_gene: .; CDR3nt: TGCAGCGGTTCAACAGGGATCCATCAGCCCCAGCATTTT; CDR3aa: CSGSTGIHQPQHF
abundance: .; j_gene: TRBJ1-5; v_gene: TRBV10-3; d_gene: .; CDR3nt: TGTGCCATCAGTTCCTACCACTCACAGGGACGGCCCCAGCATTTT; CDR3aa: CAISSYHSQGRPQHF
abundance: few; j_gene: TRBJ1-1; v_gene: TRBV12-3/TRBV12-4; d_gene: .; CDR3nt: TGTGCCAGCAGCCTGGAACCGGGACTCACTGAAGCTTTCTTT; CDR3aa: CASSLEPGLTEAFF
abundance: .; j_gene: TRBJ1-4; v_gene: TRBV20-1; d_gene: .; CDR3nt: TGCAGTGCTAGACAGGGGCGTAATGAAAAACTGTTTTTT; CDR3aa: CSARQGRNEKLFF
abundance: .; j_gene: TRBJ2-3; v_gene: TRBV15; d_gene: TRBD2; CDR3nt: TGTGCCACCAGCAGAGAGACACTAGCGGGAGGAGATACGCAGTATTTT; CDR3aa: CATSRETLAGGDTQYF
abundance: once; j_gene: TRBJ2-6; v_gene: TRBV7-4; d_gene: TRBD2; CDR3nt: TGTGCCAGCAGCTTTGAGGGAGGGGCTGGGGCCAACGTCCTGACTTTC; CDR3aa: CASSFEGGAGANVLTF
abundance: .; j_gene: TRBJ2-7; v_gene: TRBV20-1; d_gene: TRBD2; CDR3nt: TGCAGTGCTCAAACGGGACTAGCGGAACACGAGCAGTACTTC; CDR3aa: CSAQTGLAEHEQYF
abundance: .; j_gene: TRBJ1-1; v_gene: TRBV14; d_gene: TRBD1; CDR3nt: TGTGCCAGCAGTCTAGGACAGGGGAGGTCTGAAGCTTTCTTT; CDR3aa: CASSLGQGRSEAFF
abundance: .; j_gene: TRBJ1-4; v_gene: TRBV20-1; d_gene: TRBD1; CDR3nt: TGCAGTGCTAGTGACAGGGAAGGGAGTGAAAAACTGTTTTTT; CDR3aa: CSASDREGSEKLFF
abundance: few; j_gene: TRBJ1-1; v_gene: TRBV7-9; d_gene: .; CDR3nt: TGTGCCAGCAGCCGAGCTCACCAGGGTCAGTGGAACACTGAAGCTTTCTTT; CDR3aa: CASSRAHQGQWNTEAFF
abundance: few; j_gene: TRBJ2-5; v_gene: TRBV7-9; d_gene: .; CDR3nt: TGTGCCAGCAGCTCAAACCCCGGGTACCTCGACAGAGGACAAGAGACCCAGTACTTC; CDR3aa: CASSSNPGYLDRGQETQYF
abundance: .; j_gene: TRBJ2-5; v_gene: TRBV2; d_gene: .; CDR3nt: TGTGCCAGCAGTGAAAGACAGGTGTCCCAGTACTTC; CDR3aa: CASSERQVSQYF
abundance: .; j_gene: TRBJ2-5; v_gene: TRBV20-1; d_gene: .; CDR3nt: TGCAGTGCGATGGACCACGGGGAGACAGGGACCCAGTACTTC; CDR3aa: CSAMDHGETGTQYF